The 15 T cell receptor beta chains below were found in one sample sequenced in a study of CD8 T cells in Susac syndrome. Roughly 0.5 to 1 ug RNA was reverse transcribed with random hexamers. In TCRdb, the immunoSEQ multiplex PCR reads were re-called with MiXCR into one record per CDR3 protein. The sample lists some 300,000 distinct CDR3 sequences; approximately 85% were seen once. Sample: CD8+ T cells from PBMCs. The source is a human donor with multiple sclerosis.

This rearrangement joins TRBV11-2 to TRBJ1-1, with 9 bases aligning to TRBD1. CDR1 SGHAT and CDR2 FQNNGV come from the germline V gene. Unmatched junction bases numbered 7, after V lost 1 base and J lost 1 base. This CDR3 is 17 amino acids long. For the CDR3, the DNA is TGTGCCAGCAGCTTAGGGGACAGGGTTCCTTCGAACACTGAAGCTTTCTTT. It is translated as CASSLGDRVPSNTEAFF.

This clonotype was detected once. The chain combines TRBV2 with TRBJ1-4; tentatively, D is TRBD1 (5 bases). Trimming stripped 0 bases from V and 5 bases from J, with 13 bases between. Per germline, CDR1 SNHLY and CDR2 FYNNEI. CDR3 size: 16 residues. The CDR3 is CASSEAVQGRNEKLFF. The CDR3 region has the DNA TGTGCCAGCAGTGAAGCAGTCCAGGGCAGGAATGAAAAACTGTTTTTT.

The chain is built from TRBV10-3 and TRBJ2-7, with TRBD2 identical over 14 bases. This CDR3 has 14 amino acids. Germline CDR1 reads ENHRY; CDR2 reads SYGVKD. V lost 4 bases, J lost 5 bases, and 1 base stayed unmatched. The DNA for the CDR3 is TGTGCCATCAGTGGGGGACTAGCGGGGGACGAGCAGTACTTC. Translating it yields CAISGGLAGDEQYF.

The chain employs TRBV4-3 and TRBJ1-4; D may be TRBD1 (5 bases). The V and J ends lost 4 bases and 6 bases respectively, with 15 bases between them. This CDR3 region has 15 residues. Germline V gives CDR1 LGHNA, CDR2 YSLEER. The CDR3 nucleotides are TGCGCCAGCAGCCGTATAACCGGGGGACATGAAAAACTGTTTTTT. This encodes CASSRITGGHEKLFF.

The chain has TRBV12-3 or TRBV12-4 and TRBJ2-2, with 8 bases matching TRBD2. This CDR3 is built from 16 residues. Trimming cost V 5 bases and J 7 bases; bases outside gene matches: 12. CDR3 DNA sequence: TGTGCCAGCAGTCTACTGGCGGGAGGACTGATCGGGGAGCTGTTTTTT. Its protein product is CASSLLAGGLIGELFF.

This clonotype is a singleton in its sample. CDR3 sequence (DNA): TGTGCCTGGAGTGTATCTACAGGGGGAATCTACGAGCAGTACTTC. It codes for CAWSVSTGGIYEQYF. The chain employs TRBV30 and TRBJ2-7, with 8 bases lining up with TRBD1. V shed 0 bases and J 3 bases; nucleotides not matched to a gene: 7. The CDR3 spans 15 residues. Germline CDR1 GTSNPN, CDR2 SVGIG (reference sequence).

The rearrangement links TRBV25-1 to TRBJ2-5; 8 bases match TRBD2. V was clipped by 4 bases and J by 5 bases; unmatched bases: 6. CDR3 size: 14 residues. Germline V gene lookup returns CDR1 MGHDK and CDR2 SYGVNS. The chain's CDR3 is CASSAGAGEETQYF. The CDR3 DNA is TGTGCCAGCAGTGCCGGAGCGGGAGAGGAGACCCAGTACTTC.

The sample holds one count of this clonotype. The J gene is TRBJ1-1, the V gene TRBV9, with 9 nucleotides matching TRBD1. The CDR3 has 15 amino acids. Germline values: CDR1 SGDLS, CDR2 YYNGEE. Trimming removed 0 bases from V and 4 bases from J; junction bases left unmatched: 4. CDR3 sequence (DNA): TGTGCCAGCAGCGTAGGAGGGACAGGGTCCACTGAAGCTTTCTTT. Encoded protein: CASSVGGTGSTEAFF.

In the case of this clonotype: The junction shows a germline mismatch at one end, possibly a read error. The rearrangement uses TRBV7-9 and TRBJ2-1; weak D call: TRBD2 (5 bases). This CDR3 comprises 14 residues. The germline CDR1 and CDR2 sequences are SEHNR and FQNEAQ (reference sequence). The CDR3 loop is CANSSQTGADEQFF. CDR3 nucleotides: TGTGCCAACAGCTCCCAGACTGGAGCGGATGAGCAGTTCTTC.

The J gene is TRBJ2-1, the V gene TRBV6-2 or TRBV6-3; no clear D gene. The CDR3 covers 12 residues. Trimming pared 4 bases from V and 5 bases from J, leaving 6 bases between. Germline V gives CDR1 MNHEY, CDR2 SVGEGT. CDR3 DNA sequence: TGTGCCAGCAGTTCCTTCAACAATGAGCAGTTCTTC. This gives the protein CASSSFNNEQFF.

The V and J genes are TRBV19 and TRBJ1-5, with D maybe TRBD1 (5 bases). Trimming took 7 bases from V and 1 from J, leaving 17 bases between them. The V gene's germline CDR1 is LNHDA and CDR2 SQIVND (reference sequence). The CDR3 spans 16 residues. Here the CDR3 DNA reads TGTGCCAGTATCCCTAGAGGGGATGCGAGCAATCAGCCCCAGCATTTT. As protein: CASIPRGDASNQPQHF.

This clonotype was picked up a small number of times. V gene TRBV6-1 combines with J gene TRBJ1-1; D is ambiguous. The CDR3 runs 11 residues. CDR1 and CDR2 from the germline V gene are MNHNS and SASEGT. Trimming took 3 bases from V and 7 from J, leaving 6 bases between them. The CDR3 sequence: CASSDSHEAFF. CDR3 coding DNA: TGTGCCAGCAGTGACAGCCATGAAGCTTTCTTT.

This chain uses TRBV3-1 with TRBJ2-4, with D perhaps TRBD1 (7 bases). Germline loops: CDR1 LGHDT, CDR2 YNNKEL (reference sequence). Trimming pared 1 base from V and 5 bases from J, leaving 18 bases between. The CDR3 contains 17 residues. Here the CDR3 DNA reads TGTGCCAGCAGCCAAGCCCTCAGGGGGGCACAAGAAAACATTCAGTACTTC. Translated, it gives CASSQALRGAQENIQYF.

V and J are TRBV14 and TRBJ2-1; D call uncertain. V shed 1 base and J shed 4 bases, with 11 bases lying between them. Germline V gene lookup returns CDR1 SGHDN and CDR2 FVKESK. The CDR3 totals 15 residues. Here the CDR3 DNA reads TGTGCCAGCAGCCAAGTAGGGATATTGTACAATGAGCAGTTCTTC. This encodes CASSQVGILYNEQFF.

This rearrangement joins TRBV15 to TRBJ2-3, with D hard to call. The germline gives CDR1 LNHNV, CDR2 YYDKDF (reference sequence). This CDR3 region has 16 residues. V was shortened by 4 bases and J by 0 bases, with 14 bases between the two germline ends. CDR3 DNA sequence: TGTGCCACCAGCAATGAATTCAGTCAGAGCACAGATACGCAGTATTTT. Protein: CATSNEFSQSTDTQYF.